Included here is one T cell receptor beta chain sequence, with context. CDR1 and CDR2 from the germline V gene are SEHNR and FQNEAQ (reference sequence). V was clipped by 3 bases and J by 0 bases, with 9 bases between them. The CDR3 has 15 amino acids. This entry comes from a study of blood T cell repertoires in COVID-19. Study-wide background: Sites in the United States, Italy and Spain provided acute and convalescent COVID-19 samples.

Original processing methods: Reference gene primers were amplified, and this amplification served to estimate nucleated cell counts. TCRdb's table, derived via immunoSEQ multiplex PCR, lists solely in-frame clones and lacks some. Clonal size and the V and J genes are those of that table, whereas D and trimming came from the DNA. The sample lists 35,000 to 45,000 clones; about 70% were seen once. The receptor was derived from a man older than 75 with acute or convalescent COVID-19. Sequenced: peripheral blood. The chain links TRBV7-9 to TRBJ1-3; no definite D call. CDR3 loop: CASSFRGSSGNTIYF. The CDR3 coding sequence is TGTGCCAGCAGCTTCCGCGGGAGCTCTGGAAACACCATATATTTT.